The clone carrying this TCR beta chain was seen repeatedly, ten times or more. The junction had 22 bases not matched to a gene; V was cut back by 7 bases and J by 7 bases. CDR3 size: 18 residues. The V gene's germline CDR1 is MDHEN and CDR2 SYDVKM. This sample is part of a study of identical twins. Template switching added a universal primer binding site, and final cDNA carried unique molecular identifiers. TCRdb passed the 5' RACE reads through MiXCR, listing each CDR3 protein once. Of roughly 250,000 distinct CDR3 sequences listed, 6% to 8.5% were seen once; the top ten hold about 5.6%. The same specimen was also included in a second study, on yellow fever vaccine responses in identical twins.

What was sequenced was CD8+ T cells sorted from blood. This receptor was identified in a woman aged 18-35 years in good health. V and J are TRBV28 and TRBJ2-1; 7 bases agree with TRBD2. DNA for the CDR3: TGTGCCAGCATTTCGACCTCCGTAGGGCGGGGGTATCGGAATGAGCAGTTCTTC. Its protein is CASISTSVGRGYRNEQFF.